This T cell receptor (beta chain) was found in a study of T cell repertoires in cytomegalovirus infection (dated by TCRdb to the late 2010s). The study in broad terms: Alongside well-studied HLA-B-restricted epitopes, the peptide stimulations were aimed at recently identified HLA-C-restricted CMV epitopes, whose presentation resists viral immunomodulation. Donor HLA type was relevant to the analysis, because carriage of CMV infection together with the matching HLA type was indicated by public TCR beta signatures. Beyond this particular receptor, the publication reports: In the ex vivo response, HLA-C-restricted CMV-specific TCR beta clonotypes were dominant, and in two of eight donors the single most frequent clonotype came from this HLA-C-restricted group. Cumulative frequency of public TCR beta family members discriminated carriers of CMV infection plus the relevant HLA type in this cohort and an independent 352-donor cohort.

Per the publication, the treatment or condition label means: in vitro stimulation with specific CMV peptide epitopes to enrich CMV-specific T cells. The sample was run on an Illumina HiSeq 1500. TCRdb trimmed the raw reads at Q25, called clones with MiXCR and kept productive beta chains. Merged by CDR3 protein, the rows form single entries marked with the most common genes and DNA. A total of around 300,000 distinct CDR3 sequences appear in this sample, just under 25% of them only once. About an eighth of the sample goes to the ten largest clones. Concerning this clonotype itself: The antigen it binds to is not known. Base qualities are not at hand, and no much larger clone is one base apart.

This TCR was sampled from a human donor in good health (CMV status not recorded). Some clones in this sample may be carry-over from other donors' samples. The sample was cultured PBMCs, taken from culture after CMV antigen stimulation.

CDR3 region: CASRPDYFSSYNEQFF. The DNA is as follows: TGTGCCAGCAGGCCTGACTACTTTAGCTCCTACAATGAGCAGTTCTTC. The chain employs TRBV7-9 and TRBJ2-1; TRBD2 might be the D gene, on 5 matching bases. Reading the germline V gene (reference sequence) gives CDR1 SEHNR and CDR2 FQNEAQ. V loses 6 bases of germline sequence and J loses 0 bases, and the interval between the two ends is 15 bases. From its cysteine to its phenylalanine, the CDR3 spans 16 amino acids. Kept here is only the CDR3 DNA, which spans 48 bases and is read in frame from base 1.